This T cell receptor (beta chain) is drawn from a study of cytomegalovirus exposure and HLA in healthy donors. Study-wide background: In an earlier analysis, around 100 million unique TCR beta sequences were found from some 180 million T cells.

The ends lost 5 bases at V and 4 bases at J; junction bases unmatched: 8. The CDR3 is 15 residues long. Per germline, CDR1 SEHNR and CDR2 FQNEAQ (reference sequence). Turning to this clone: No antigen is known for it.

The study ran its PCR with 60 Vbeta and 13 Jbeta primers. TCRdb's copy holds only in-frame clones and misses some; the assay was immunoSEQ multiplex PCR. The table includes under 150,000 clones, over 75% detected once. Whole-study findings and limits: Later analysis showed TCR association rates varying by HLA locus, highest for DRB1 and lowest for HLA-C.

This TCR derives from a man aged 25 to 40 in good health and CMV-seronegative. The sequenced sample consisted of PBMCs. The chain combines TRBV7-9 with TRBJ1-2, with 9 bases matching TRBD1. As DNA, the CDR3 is TGTGCCAGCAGCCAAAGGGACAGGGATGGCTATGGCTACACCTTC. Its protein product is CASSQRDRDGYGYTF.